These 21 T cell receptor beta chains were sequenced from one sample in a study of shared clonotypes between healthy human individuals. Method: immunoSEQ multiplex PCR; TCRdb's copy keeps in-frame clones and lacks some. The sample holds about 1.4 million clones; around 97% are singletons and the top ten take over 1%. The sample was naive CD4+ T cells sorted from blood. Subset specified: CD45RA+ positively selected. These receptors were taken from a man between 25 and 39 years old in good health.

V is TRBV27 and J is TRBJ2-3; D perhaps matches TRBD2 (6 bases). This CDR3 contains 17 residues. V shed 6 bases and J shed 2 bases, with 21 bases lying between them. Germline V gives CDR1 MNHEY, CDR2 SMNVEV (reference sequence). Here the CDR3 DNA reads TGTGCCAGCAGCGATCACGGGACTCCGTATTCCACAGATACGCAGTATTTT. Translated: CASSDHGTPYSTDTQYF.

The V and J genes are TRBV5-4 and TRBJ1-4, with a possible D match to TRBD1 (6 bases). V was clipped by 1 base and J by 7 bases, with 11 bases between them. Germline values: CDR1 SGHNT, CDR2 YYREEE (reference sequence). CDR3 length: 14 amino acids. The CDR3 region is CASSLQGRGEKLFF. As DNA, the CDR3 is TGTGCCAGCAGCTTGCAGGGGAGAGGTGAAAAACTGTTTTTT.

The chain recombines TRBV7-8 with TRBJ2-7, with TRBD1 matching over 7 bases. CDR3 length: 15 amino acids. Per the germline V gene, CDR1 is SGHVS and CDR2 is FQNEAQ. The trim removed 7 bases at V and 0 bases at J, leaving 9 bases unmatched. DNA for the CDR3: TGTGCCAGCAACTCCTGGGACAGAAGCTCCTACGAGCAGTACTTC. This gives the protein CASNSWDRSSYEQYF.

V usage is TRBV29-1 and J usage is TRBJ2-5, with unresolved D. The length of the CDR3 is 9 residues. Germline-derived CDR1 and CDR2 are SQVTM and ANQGSEA. The CDR3 spells CRKIGSQYF. The CDR3 coding sequence is TGCAGAAAAATAGGTTCCCAGTACTTC.

V and J are TRBV29-1 and TRBJ1-3; D not certain. The V end lost 0 bases, the J end lost 10 bases, and 22 bases lay between the germline ends. This CDR3 region has 16 residues. CDR1 is SQVTM, CDR2 ANQGSEA, per germline. The CDR3 loop reads CSVEDPFSTNSRTIYF. CDR3 nucleotide sequence: TGCAGCGTTGAAGACCCGTTCTCGACTAATAGTCGGACCATATATTTT.

The count of this clone is one. The rearrangement joins TRBV5-4 to TRBJ2-7; perhaps TRBD2 as D (6 bases). The germline V gene encodes CDR1 SGHNT and CDR2 YYREEE (reference sequence). The CDR3 sequence is 14 residues long. V dropped 0 bases and J dropped 4 bases, with 11 bases sitting between them. The CDR3 DNA sequence: TGTGCCAGCAGCTTGGGACTAGACTCTTACGAGCAGTACTTC. This gives the protein CASSLGLDSYEQYF.

The chain is built from TRBV19 and TRBJ2-7; 9 bases fit TRBD1. The germline gives CDR1 LNHDA, CDR2 SQIVND (reference sequence). The CDR3 spans 16 residues. The ends lost 4 bases at V and 0 bases at J; junction bases unmatched: 7. The CDR3 spells CASSNTGTGYSYEQYF. The CDR3 region has the DNA TGTGCCAGTAGTAACACCGGGACAGGGTACTCCTACGAGCAGTACTTC.

The chain recombines TRBV5-8 with TRBJ1-6, with 8 bases lining up with TRBD1. Unmatched junction bases numbered 5, after V lost 4 bases and J lost 5 bases. The CDR3 totals 15 residues. The germline V gene encodes CDR1 SGHTS and CDR2 YDEGEE. The CDR3 DNA reads TGTGCCAGCAGCCCAGGGGGCAGAGATAATTCACCCCTCCACTTT. Translating it yields CASSPGGRDNSPLHF. Full variable domain (missing parts from reference TRBV5-8 and TRBJ1-6): EAGVTQSPTHLIKTRGQQATLRCSPISGHTSVYWYQQALGLGLQFLLWYDEGEERNRGNFPPRFSGRQFPNYSSELNVNALELEDSALYLCASSPGGRDNSPLHFGNGTRLTVT.

This clone was seen once. The chain uses TRBV7-8 and TRBJ1-5, with a weak D call TRBD1 (6 bases). V was pared by 1 base and J by 3 bases, with 10 bases between. This CDR3 has 15 residues. The germline V gene has CDR1 SGHVS and CDR2 FQNEAQ. Here the CDR3 reads CASSLGGGHNQPQHF. The CDR3 region has the DNA TGTGCCAGCAGCTTAGGGGGGGGGCACAATCAGCCCCAGCATTTT.

The chain links TRBV18 to TRBJ2-2; a possible D gene is TRBD2 (6 bases). V lost 2 bases and J 6 bases, leaving 22 bases between the germline ends. The germline CDR1 and CDR2 sequences are KGHSH and LQKENI. The CDR3 totals 18 residues. CDR3 in amino acids: CASSPVLATGVSPGELFF. CDR3 nucleotide sequence: TGTGCCAGCTCACCAGTCCTAGCAACGGGAGTAAGCCCCGGGGAGCTGTTTTTT. Supplemented by reference TRBV18 and TRBJ2-2, the full variable domain reads NAGVMQNPRHLVRRRGQEARLRCSPMKGHSHVYWYRQLPEEGLKFMVYLQKENIIDESGMPKERFSAEFPKEGPSILRIQQVVRGDSAAYFCASSPVLATGVSPGELFFGEGSRLTVL.

The table lists this clone with a count of one. This chain connects TRBV19 to TRBJ2-7; maybe TRBD2 (5 bases). The germline V and J ends were trimmed by 1 base and 0 bases, with 13 bases remaining between them. The CDR3 consists of 16 residues. Germline CDR1 reads LNHDA; CDR2 reads SQIVND (reference sequence). This CDR3 reads CASSIGVGGSSYEQYF. CDR3 coding DNA: TGTGCCAGTAGTATAGGAGTCGGTGGGAGCTCCTACGAGCAGTACTTC.

This clone was detected only once. The CDR3 sequence: CASSGGGKVYEQYF. CDR3 DNA: TGTGCCAGCAGTGGGGGGGGGAAGGTCTACGAGCAGTACTTC. The V call is TRBV6-1, the J call TRBJ2-7, with 7 positions matching TRBD2. Trimming at V came to 4 bases and at J to 3 bases, leaving 6 bases not matched to a gene. This CDR3 region has 14 residues. The germline CDR1 and CDR2 sequences are MNHNS and SASEGT.

V is TRBV18 and J is TRBJ2-7; 8 bases align to TRBD1. Germline V gene sequence: CDR1 KGHSH, CDR2 LQKENI. With V trimmed by 7 bases and J by 3 bases, 5 bases remained unmatched. The CDR3 has 13 amino acids. The CDR3 protein is CASFGRGLYEQYF. CDR3 in DNA: TGTGCCAGCTTTGGCAGGGGGCTCTACGAGCAGTACTTC.

The chain employs TRBV18 and TRBJ2-7; 7 positions match TRBD1. The CDR3 has 15 amino acids. Trimming cost V 2 bases and J 1 base; bases outside gene matches: 5. CDR1 and CDR2 (germline): KGHSH, LQKENI. The CDR3 DNA reads as TGTGCCAGCTCACCAGACAGGGCAACTTCCTACGAGCAGTACTTC. It yields the protein CASSPDRATSYEQYF.

V gene TRBV30 combines with J gene TRBJ2-2; TRBD2 matches at 10 bases. The CDR3 totals 15 residues. Trimming removed 3 bases from V and 3 bases from J; junction bases left unmatched: 4. Germline V gene lookup returns CDR1 GTSNPN and CDR2 SVGIG (reference sequence). The CDR3 spells CAWSGLAGDTGELFF. The CDR3 DNA sequence: TGTGCCTGGAGCGGCCTAGCGGGGGACACCGGGGAGCTGTTTTTT.

The chain recombines TRBV11-3 with TRBJ2-1; TRBD2 matches 13 bases. Germline CDR1 SGHNT, CDR2 YENEEA. With V trimmed by 1 base and J by 4 bases, 4 bases remained unmatched. This CDR3 has 17 amino acids. The CDR3 loop is CASSLGTSGRLYNEQFF. As DNA, the CDR3 is TGTGCCAGCAGCTTAGGGACTAGCGGGAGATTATACAATGAGCAGTTCTTC.

The genes are TRBV7-6 and TRBJ2-1, with 9 nucleotides matching TRBD2. J was trimmed by 7 bases and V by 4 bases; bases with no gene match: 8. The CDR3 consists of 15 residues. Germline V gene data show CDR1 as SGHVS and CDR2 as FNYEAQ. The chain's CDR3 is CASSYSGRSPNEQFF. CDR3 bases: TGTGCCAGCAGCTACAGCGGGAGGAGTCCGAATGAGCAGTTCTTC.

The chain recombines TRBV11-2 with TRBJ2-5, with D possibly being TRBD1 (6 bases). V lost 3 bases, J lost 3 bases, and 11 bases lay in between. The CDR3 spans 14 residues. The V gene's germline CDR1 is SGHAT and CDR2 FQNNGV. The CDR3 DNA follows: TGTGCCAGCAGCTTCCTCAGGGGAAAAGAGACCCAGTACTTC. This gives the protein CASSFLRGKETQYF.

The CDR3 nucleotides read TGTGCCAGCTCAACTAGAACAGGGAATAGCAATCAGCCCCAGCATTTT. Encoded protein: CASSTRTGNSNQPQHF. This chain links TRBV18 with TRBJ1-5, with a tentative D call TRBD1 (6 bases). CDR1 is KGHSH and CDR2 is LQKENI in the germline V gene. With 5 bases removed from V and 0 bases from J, the gap between germline ends came to 14 bases. CDR3 size: 16 residues.

J is TRBJ2-7 and V is TRBV4-1; D perhaps matches TRBD2 (6 bases). V lost 4 bases to trimming and J lost 7 bases, with 23 bases between them. This CDR3 spans 16 amino acids. The germline gives CDR1 MGHRA, CDR2 YSYEKL. The CDR3 DNA reads as TGCGCCAGCAGCCTCCGACGGGACTCCCCCCTGGGGGAGCAGTACTTC. It yields the protein CASSLRRDSPLGEQYF.

The rearrangement joins TRBV19 to TRBJ1-5; D is possibly TRBD1 (6 bases). With 5 bases removed from V and 2 bases from J, the gap between germline ends came to 19 bases. This CDR3 comprises 17 residues. Looked up from germline, CDR1 is LNHDA and CDR2 is SQIVND (reference sequence). Here the CDR3 DNA reads TGTGCCAGTAGTCAACTAACAGGGCTTCAAGGCAATCAGCCCCAGCATTTT. Its protein product is CASSQLTGLQGNQPQHF.